The 18 T cell receptor beta chains in this list originate from one sample, sequenced in a study of control samples from healthy donors and cancer patients. Sequencing was performed with immunoSEQ multiplex PCR; in TCRdb, only in-frame clones are kept and a portion is missing. The data hold 40,000 to 65,000 clones, with about nine tenths observed a single time. Source material: PBMCs. The receptors here all came from a man aged 55 to 70 with head and neck cancer.

The genes are TRBV7-9 and TRBJ2-1, with 8 bases that match TRBD2. The CDR3 spans 17 residues. Germline-derived CDR1 and CDR2 are SEHNR and FQNEAQ (reference sequence). V lost 1 base, J lost 2 bases, and 7 bases stayed unmatched. Here the CDR3 reads CASSLELAVVPYNEQFF. The DNA of the CDR3 is TGTGCCAGCAGCTTAGAACTAGCGGTTGTACCCTACAATGAGCAGTTCTTC.

This clone was observed a few times. The V and J genes are TRBV28 and TRBJ2-5; D may correspond to TRBD1 or TRBD2 (5 bases each). CDR1 and CDR2 (germline): MDHEN, SYDVKM. This CDR3 region has 16 residues. Trimming pared 1 base from V and 1 base from J, leaving 13 bases between. The CDR3 nucleotides read TGTGCCAGCAGTTTATTTTACGGGGCCGGCCAAGAGACCCAGTACTTC. It encodes CASSLFYGAGQETQYF. The variable domain in full, completed from reference TRBV28 and TRBJ2-5, reads DVKVTQSSRYLVKRTGEKVFLECVQDMDHENMFWYRQDPGLGLRLIYFSYDVKMKEKGDIPEGYSVSREKKERFSLILESASTNQTSMYLCASSLFYGAGQETQYFGPGTRLLVL.

V is TRBV5-4 and J is TRBJ1-1, with 11 nucleotides matching TRBD1. Germline CDR1 SGHNT, CDR2 YYREEE (reference sequence). The trim removed 2 bases at V and 3 bases at J, leaving 6 bases unmatched. This CDR3 is 16 amino acids long. The CDR3 region has the DNA TGTGCCAGCAGCTTAGGACAGGGGGCTTCTGACACTGAAGCTTTCTTT. Its translation is CASSLGQGASDTEAFF. The whole variable domain, filled in from reference TRBV5-4 and TRBJ1-1, reads ETGVTQSPTHLIKTRGQQVTLRCSSQSGHNTVSWYQQALGQGPQFIFQYYREEENGRGNFPPRFSGLQFPNYSSELNVNALELDDSALYLCASSLGQGASDTEAFFGQGTRLTVV.

The chain uses TRBV9 and TRBJ2-2; the D is unclear. Germline CDR1 SGDLS, CDR2 YYNGEE. The CDR3 totals 14 residues. V lost 3 bases and J 1 base, leaving 7 bases between the germline ends. The CDR3: CASSAKQNTGELFF. The CDR3, as DNA: TGTGCCAGCAGCGCTAAACAGAACACCGGGGAGCTGTTTTTT.

The chain uses TRBV5-1 and TRBJ1-3, with a tentative D call TRBD1 (6 bases). This CDR3 is built from 16 residues. V was trimmed by 1 base and J by 1 base, leaving 12 bases between them. Germline V gene data show CDR1 as SGHRS and CDR2 as YFSETQ. The CDR3 protein is CASSLLGRGSGNTIYF. The CDR3 DNA reads TGCGCCAGCAGCTTGTTGGGCAGGGGTTCTGGAAACACCATATATTTT. The whole variable domain, remainder taken from reference TRBV5-1 and TRBJ1-3, is KAGVTQTPRYLIKTRGQQVTLSCSPISGHRSVSWYQQTPGQGLQFLFEYFSETQRNKGNFPGRFSGRQFSNSRSEMNVSTLELGDSALYLCASSLLGRGSGNTIYFGEGSWLTVV.

The genes are TRBV10-1 and TRBJ1-1; D is possibly TRBD1 (6 bases). V was trimmed by 6 bases and J by 0 bases, leaving 26 bases between them. The germline V gene encodes CDR1 WNHNN and CDR2 SYGVQD (reference sequence). This CDR3 region has 19 residues. The CDR3 DNA sequence: TGCGCCAGCAGGATCCCGAGATTATGGGGAGGGACAATGAACACTGAAGCTTTCTTT. Its translation is CASRIPRLWGGTMNTEAFF.

This clone is medium-sized. V and J are TRBV13 and TRBJ2-2, with 8 positions matching TRBD1. There are 16 residues in the CDR3. Germline-derived CDR1 and CDR2 are PRHDT and FYEKMQ (reference sequence). V was pared by 4 bases and J by 6 bases, with 10 bases of the junction left unmatched. CDR3 nucleotides: TGTGCCAGCAGCTCGGCCGGGACAGGTCGATCCGGGGAGCTGTTTTTT. Its protein product is CASSSAGTGRSGELFF.

The chain carries TRBV4-2 and TRBJ1-6; the match to TRBD1 covers 7 bases. V lost 3 bases and J lost 7; bases outside the gene matches: 9. Germline V lookup: CDR1 LGHNA, CDR2 YNFKEQ. This CDR3 comprises 16 residues. The CDR3 sequence is CASSHYPGQVNSPLHF. CDR3 bases: TGTGCCAGCAGCCATTACCCAGGACAGGTGAATTCACCCCTCCACTTT.

The DNA of the CDR3 is TGTGCCACCAGTGATGGACAGGGGGATGCTAACTATGGCTACACCTTC. Its protein product is CATSDGQGDANYGYTF. The chain joins TRBV24-1 to TRBJ1-2; the match to TRBD1 covers 10 bases. The germline V gene has CDR1 KGHDR and CDR2 SFDVKD. The CDR3 consists of 16 residues. The V gene end was trimmed by 3 bases and the J gene end by 0 bases; junction bases not matched to a gene: 3.

The chain employs TRBV4-1 and TRBJ2-7; D is ambiguous. Germline V lookup: CDR1 MGHRA, CDR2 YSYEKL. This CDR3 comprises 14 residues. V gave up 1 base and J gave up 3 bases, with 10 bases separating them. The CDR3 here is CASSQVGVSYEQYF. The CDR3, as DNA: TGCGCCAGCAGCCAAGTAGGAGTGAGCTACGAGCAGTACTTC.

The table lists this clone with a few counts. V is TRBV5-4 and J is TRBJ1-6, with D unresolved. The CDR3 totals 14 residues. V gave up 0 bases and J gave up 9 bases, with 10 bases separating them. Germline lookup yields CDR1 SGHNT and CDR2 YYREEE (reference sequence). The CDR3 sequence is CASSLGLNRSPLHF. The CDR3 DNA reads as TGTGCCAGCAGCTTGGGATTGAATCGTTCACCCCTCCACTTT. Looking up the rest from reference TRBV5-4 and TRBJ1-6 gives the full variable domain: ETGVTQSPTHLIKTRGQQVTLRCSSQSGHNTVSWYQQALGQGPQFIFQYYREEENGRGNFPPRFSGLQFPNYSSELNVNALELDDSALYLCASSLGLNRSPLHFGNGTRLTVT.

The gene calls are TRBV5-1 and TRBJ1-1, with 11 bases aligning to TRBD1. Germline values: CDR1 SGHRS, CDR2 YFSETQ. This CDR3 comprises 13 residues. The J segment lost 11 bases and the V segment lost 5 bases, leaving 8 bases of the junction unmatched. The CDR3 DNA follows: TGCGCCAGCAGGCGGACAGGGGGCGCGGAGGCTTTCTTT. Translated: CASRRTGGAEAFF.

V gene TRBV20-1 combines with J gene TRBJ2-3; D gene uncertain. Germline CDR1 reads DFQATT; CDR2 reads SNEGSKA (reference sequence). Deletions cut 5 bases from V and 3 bases from J, with 3 bases between. The CDR3 contains 10 residues. CDR3: CSAGTDTQYF. CDR3 nucleotides: TGCAGTGCTGGGACAGATACGCAGTATTTT.

V is TRBV28 and J is TRBJ1-1, with D possibly matching TRBD1 (5 bases). The ends were cut back, 7 bases at V and 5 bases at J, with 11 bases in the middle. This CDR3 has 12 residues. The germline gives CDR1 MDHEN, CDR2 SYDVKM. CDR3 residues: CASNWGRTEAFF. The CDR3 bases are TGTGCCAGCAATTGGGGCAGGACTGAAGCTTTCTTT.

The chain uses TRBV7-9 and TRBJ1-2; D is unresolved. CDR3 length: 15 amino acids. CDR1 and CDR2 (germline): SEHNR, FQNEAQ (reference sequence). Trimming shortened V by 5 bases and J by 4 bases, and 17 bases separated the two germline ends. The CDR3 protein is CASSLEGGHGYGYTF. The DNA for the CDR3 is TGTGCCAGCAGCCTCGAGGGAGGGCATGGCTATGGCTACACCTTC.

The CDR3 sequence: CASRARQNSHTPHNEQFF. CDR3 bases: TGTGCCAGCAGGGCCCGGCAGAACTCCCACACCCCCCACAATGAGCAGTTCTTC. The gene calls are TRBV27 and TRBJ2-1; D is undetermined. The V end was cut by 6 bases, the J end by 5 bases, with 26 bases between. The germline gives CDR1 MNHEY, CDR2 SMNVEV (reference sequence). This CDR3 has 18 residues.

The chain joins TRBV10-2 to TRBJ1-2; no reliable D call. The CDR3 contains 15 residues. Germline V lookup: CDR1 WSHSY, CDR2 SAAADI. Trimming cost V 2 bases and J 5 bases, with 15 bases left between them. The chain's CDR3 is CASSETRGSMYGYTF. The CDR3 DNA reads TGCGCCAGCAGTGAGACGCGGGGATCAATGTATGGCTACACCTTC.

The chain recombines TRBV5-1 with TRBJ1-4, with D maybe TRBD1 (6 bases). Deletions cut 4 bases from V and 5 bases from J, with 9 bases between. The CDR3 totals 13 residues. Per the germline V gene, CDR1 is SGHRS and CDR2 is YFSETQ. The CDR3 nucleotides are TGCGCCAGCAGCCTACAGGGAAATGAAAAACTGTTTTTT. Protein product: CASSLQGNEKLFF.